This TCR beta chain was retrieved from a study of control samples from healthy donors and cancer patients. Trimming removed 3 bases from V and 7 bases from J, with 13 bases in between. The CDR3 totals 13 residues. Looked up from germline, CDR1 is SQVTM and CDR2 is ANQGSEA. Data came from immunoSEQ multiplex PCR; TCRdb stores just in-frame clones and leaves some out. There are some 120,000 clones in the sample; about 90% occur only once, and around 2% lies in the top ten. This receptor was identified in a man aged 18 to 30 in good health. Sequenced material: blood. The J gene is TRBJ1-5, the V gene TRBV29-1; D remains ambiguous. The CDR3 nucleotides are TGCAGCGTTGAGGCCGACTTGGGACAGCCCCAGCATTTT. Its protein product is CSVEADLGQPQHF.